A single count supports the clone carrying this TCR beta chain. Its antigen is as yet unknown. Trimming cost V 2 bases and J 4 bases, with 17 bases left between them. Germline CDR1 and CDR2: MGHRA and YSYEKL. The length of the CDR3 is 16 residues. Only in-frame clones appear in the TCRdb table, and some are missing; sequencing was by immunoSEQ multiplex PCR. The sample shows more than 120,000 clones, 75% to 90% of them seen only once. The source of the sample is a study of Ad26.COV2.S vaccination and SARS-CoV-2 variants. Study-wide findings and caveats: Those who received the vaccine showed greater spike-specific TCR breadth than those given placebo. Reported findings describe substantial breadth in spike-specific CD8+ and CD4+ T cell responses following vaccination. The TCR breadth and depth analyses may have understated or missed part of the total T cell responses.

This receptor was identified in a human donor who had recovered from COVID-19. This specimen was peripheral blood, taken after recovery from COVID-19. The chain recombines TRBV4-1 with TRBJ1-2, with D maybe TRBD1 (5 bases). This chain's CDR3 is CASSQTATDSFYGYTF. For the CDR3, the DNA is TGCGCCAGCAGCCAAACTGCAACAGACAGCTTCTATGGCTACACCTTC.